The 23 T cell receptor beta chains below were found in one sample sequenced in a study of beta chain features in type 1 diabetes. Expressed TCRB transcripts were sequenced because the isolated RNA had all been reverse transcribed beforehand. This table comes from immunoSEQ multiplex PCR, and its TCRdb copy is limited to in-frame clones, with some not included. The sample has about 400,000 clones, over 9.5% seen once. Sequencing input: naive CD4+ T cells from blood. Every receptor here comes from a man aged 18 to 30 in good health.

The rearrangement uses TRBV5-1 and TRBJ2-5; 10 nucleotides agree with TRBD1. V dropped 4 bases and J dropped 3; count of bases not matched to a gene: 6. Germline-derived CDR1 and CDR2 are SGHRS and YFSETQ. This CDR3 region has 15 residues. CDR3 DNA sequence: TGCGCCAGCAGCCGACGGGACAGGGGTAAAGAGACCCAGTACTTC. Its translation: CASSRRDRGKETQYF.

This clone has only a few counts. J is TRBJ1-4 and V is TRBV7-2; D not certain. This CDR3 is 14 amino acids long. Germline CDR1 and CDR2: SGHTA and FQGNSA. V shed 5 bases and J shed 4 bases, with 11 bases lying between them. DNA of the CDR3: TGTGCCAGCAGCCCTACCTTCATTAATGAAAAACTGTTTTTT. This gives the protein CASSPTFINEKLFF. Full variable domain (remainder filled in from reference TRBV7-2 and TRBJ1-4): GAGVSQSPSNKVTEKGKDVELRCDPISGHTALYWYRQSLGQGLEFLIYFQGNSAPDKSGLPSDRFSAERTGGSVSTLTIQRTQQEDSAVYLCASSPTFINEKLFFGSGTQLSVL.

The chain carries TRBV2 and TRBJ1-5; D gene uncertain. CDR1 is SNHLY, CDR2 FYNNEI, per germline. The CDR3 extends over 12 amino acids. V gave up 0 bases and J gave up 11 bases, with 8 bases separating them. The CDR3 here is CASSEASRAQHF. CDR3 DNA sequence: TGTGCCAGCAGTGAAGCCTCCCGAGCCCAGCATTTT.

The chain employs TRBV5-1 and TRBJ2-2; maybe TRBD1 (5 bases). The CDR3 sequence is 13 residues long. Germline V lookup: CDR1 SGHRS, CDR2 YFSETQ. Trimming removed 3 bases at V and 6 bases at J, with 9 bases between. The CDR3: CASSSRDSGELFF. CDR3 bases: TGCGCCAGCAGCTCCAGGGATTCCGGGGAGCTGTTTTTT.

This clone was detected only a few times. The chain's CDR3 is CASTLTSGQNNEQFF. DNA of the CDR3: TGCGCCAGCACCCTAACTAGCGGGCAAAACAATGAGCAGTTCTTC. The chain has TRBV5-1 and TRBJ2-1; 9 positions agree with TRBD2. J was trimmed by 5 bases and V by 6 bases; bases with no gene match: 9. CDR1 SGHRS and CDR2 YFSETQ come from the germline V gene. This CDR3 region has 15 residues.

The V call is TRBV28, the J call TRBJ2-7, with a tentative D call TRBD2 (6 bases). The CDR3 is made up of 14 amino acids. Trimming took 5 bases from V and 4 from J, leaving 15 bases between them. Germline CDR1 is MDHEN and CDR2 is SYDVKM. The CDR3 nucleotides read TGTGCCAGCAGTCCAGCTCCCGGGGGTTACGAGCAGTACTTC. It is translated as CASSPAPGGYEQYF.

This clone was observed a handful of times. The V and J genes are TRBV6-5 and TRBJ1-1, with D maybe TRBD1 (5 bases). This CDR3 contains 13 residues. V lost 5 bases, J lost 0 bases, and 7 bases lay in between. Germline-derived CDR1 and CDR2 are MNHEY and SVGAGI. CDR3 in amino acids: CASSRQMNTEAFF. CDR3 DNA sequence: TGTGCCAGCAGTAGACAGATGAACACTGAAGCTTTCTTT.

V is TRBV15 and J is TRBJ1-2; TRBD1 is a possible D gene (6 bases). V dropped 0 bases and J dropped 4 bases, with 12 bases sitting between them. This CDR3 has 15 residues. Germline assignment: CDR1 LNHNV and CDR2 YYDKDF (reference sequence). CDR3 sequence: CATSRDRSRGYGYTF. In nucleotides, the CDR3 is TGTGCCACCAGCAGAGATAGGTCCAGGGGCTATGGCTACACCTTC.

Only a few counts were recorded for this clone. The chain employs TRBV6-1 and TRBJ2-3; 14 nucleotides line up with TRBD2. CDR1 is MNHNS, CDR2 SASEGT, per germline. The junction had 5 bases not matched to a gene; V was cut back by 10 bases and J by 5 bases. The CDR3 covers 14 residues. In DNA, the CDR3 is TGTGCCATCCCCGGGACTAGCGGGGGAGATACGCAGTATTTT. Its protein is CAIPGTSGGDTQYF.

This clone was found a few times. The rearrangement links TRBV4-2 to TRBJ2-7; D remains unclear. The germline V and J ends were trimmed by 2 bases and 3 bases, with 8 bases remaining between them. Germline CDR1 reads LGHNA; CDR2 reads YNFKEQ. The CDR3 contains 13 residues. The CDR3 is CASSQMQVYEQYF. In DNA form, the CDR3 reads TGTGCCAGCAGCCAAATGCAGGTCTACGAGCAGTACTTC.

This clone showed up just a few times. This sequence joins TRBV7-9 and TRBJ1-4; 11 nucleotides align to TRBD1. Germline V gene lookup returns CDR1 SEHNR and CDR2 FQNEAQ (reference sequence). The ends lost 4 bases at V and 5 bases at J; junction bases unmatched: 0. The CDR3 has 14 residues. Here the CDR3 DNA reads TGTGCCAGCAGCTGGGACAGGGGGAATGAAAAACTGTTTTTT. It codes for CASSWDRGNEKLFF.

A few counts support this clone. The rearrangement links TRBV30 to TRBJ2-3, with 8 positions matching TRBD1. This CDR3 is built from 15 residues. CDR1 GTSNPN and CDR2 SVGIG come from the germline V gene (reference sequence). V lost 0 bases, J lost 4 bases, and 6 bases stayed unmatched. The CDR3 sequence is CAWSVGQGAADTQYF. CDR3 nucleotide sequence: TGTGCCTGGAGTGTAGGCCAGGGGGCCGCAGATACGCAGTATTTT.

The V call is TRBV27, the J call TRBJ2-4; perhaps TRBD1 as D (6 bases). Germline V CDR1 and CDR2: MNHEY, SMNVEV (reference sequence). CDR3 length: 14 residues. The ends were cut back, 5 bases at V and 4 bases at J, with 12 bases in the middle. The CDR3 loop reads CASSPGHKKNIQYF. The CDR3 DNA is TGTGCCAGCAGTCCGGGACACAAGAAAAACATTCAGTACTTC.

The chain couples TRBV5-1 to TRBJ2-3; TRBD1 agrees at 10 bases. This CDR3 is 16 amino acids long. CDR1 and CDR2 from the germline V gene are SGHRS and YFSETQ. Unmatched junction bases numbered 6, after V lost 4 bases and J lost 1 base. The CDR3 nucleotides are TGCGCCAGCAGCACTGGACAGGGGGACGGCACAGATACGCAGTATTTT. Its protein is CASSTGQGDGTDTQYF.

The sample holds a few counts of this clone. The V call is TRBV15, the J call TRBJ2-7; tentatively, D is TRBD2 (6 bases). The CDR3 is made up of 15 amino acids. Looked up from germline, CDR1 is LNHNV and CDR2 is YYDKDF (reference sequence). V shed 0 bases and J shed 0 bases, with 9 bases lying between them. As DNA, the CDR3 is TGTGCCACCAGCAGAGATAACGGGGGCTCCTACGAGCAGTACTTC. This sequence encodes CATSRDNGGSYEQYF.

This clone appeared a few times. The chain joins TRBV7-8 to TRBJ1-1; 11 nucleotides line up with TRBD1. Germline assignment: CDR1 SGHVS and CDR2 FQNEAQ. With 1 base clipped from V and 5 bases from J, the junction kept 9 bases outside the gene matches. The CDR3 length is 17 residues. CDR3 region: CASSLVSGQGARTEAFF. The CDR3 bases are TGTGCCAGCAGCTTAGTGTCCGGACAGGGGGCGCGGACTGAAGCTTTCTTT.

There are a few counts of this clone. CDR3 nucleotides: TGTGCCAGTAGGAGTCTAGCGGGAGGGCCGACAGATACGCAGTATTTT. It is translated as CASRSLAGGPTDTQYF. V and J are TRBV19 and TRBJ2-3, with 12 bases matching TRBD2. Germline trimming cut 6 bases from V and 3 bases from J; bases unmatched to any gene: 7. The CDR3 is made up of 16 amino acids. Germline CDR1 and CDR2: LNHDA and SQIVND (reference sequence).

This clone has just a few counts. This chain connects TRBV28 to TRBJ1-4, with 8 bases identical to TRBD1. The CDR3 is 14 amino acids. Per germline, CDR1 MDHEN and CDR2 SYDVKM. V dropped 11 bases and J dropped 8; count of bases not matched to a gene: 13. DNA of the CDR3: TGTGCCGGCCGAACAGGGGGTTTAGGAGAAAAACTGTTTTTT. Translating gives CAGRTGGLGEKLFF.

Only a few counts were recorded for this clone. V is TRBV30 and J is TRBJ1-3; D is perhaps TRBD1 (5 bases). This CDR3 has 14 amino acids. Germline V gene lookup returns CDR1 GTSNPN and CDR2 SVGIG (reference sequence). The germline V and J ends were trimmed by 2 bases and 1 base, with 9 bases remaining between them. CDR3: CAWSQGASGNTIYF. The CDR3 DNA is TGTGCCTGGAGTCAAGGGGCTTCTGGAAACACCATATATTTT.

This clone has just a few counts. CDR3: CASSPLPGQGGVSQPQHF. CDR3 bases: TGTGCCAGCTCACCGCTACCGGGACAGGGAGGCGTCAGTCAGCCCCAGCATTTT. The chain couples TRBV18 to TRBJ1-5, with TRBD1 matching 9 bases. Losses at the gene ends were 3 bases for V and 6 bases for J; bases not matched to a gene: 15. Looked up from germline, CDR1 is KGHSH and CDR2 is LQKENI. This CDR3 has 18 residues.

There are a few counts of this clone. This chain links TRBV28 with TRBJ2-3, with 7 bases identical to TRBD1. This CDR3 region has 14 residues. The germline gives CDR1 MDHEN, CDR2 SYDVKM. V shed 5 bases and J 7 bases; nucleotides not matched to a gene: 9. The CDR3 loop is CASSDRALVHTQYF. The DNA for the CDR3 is TGTGCCAGCAGTGACAGGGCCCTTGTTCATACGCAGTATTTT.

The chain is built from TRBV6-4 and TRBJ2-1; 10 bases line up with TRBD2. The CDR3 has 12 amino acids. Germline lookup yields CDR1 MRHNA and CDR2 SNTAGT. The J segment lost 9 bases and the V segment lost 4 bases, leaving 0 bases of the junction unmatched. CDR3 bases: TGTGCCAGCAGTGGACTAGCGGGTGAGCAGTTCTTC. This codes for CASSGLAGEQFF.

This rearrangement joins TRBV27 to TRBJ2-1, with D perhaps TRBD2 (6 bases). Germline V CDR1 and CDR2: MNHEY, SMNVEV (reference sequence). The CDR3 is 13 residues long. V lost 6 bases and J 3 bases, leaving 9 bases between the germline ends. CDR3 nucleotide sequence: TGTGCCAGCAGGAGACTAGACTACAATGAGCAGTTCTTC. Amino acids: CASRRLDYNEQFF.